The 7 T cell receptor beta chains reported below all come from one sample, sequenced in a study of cytomegalovirus exposure and HLA in healthy donors. In the PCR, 60 Vbeta and 13 Jbeta primers were used. Produced via immunoSEQ multiplex PCR; TCRdb's table is partial and in-frame only. Among tens of thousands of clones, 55% to 70% were seen once, and the ten largest hold under 25%. The sample was PBMCs. The receptors were sampled from a woman aged 50 to 60 in good health and CMV-seropositive.

The chain has TRBV29-1 and TRBJ2-3; the match to TRBD2 covers 9 bases. This CDR3 region has 13 residues. J gave up 3 bases and V 4 bases, and 2 bases lay outside the gene matches. The V gene's germline CDR1 is SQVTM and CDR2 ANQGSEA. The CDR3 bases are TGCAGCGTTGCCGCGGGGGGGACAGATACGCAGTATTTT. Protein product: CSVAAGGTDTQYF.

This chain connects TRBV7-9 to TRBJ2-3; no clear D gene. Germline V gene sequence: CDR1 SEHNR, CDR2 FQNEAQ (reference sequence). V lost 5 bases, J lost 5 bases, and 14 bases lay in between. The CDR3 runs 14 residues. The CDR3 sequence is CASSQNGLGDTQYF. For the CDR3, the DNA is TGTGCCAGCAGCCAGAACGGGTTGGGAGATACGCAGTATTTT.

The chain joins TRBV28 to TRBJ1-5, with TRBD1 identical over 8 bases. This CDR3 contains 16 residues. CDR1 and CDR2 (germline): MDHEN, SYDVKM. V shed 5 bases and J 4 bases; nucleotides not matched to a gene: 10. The CDR3 DNA is TGTGCCAGCAGTACAGGGGGTTTAGGGTCTAATCAGCCCCAGCATTTT. Translated: CASSTGGLGSNQPQHF.

J is TRBJ2-5 and V is TRBV19; D is uncertain. The germline gives CDR1 LNHDA, CDR2 SQIVND (reference sequence). The CDR3 is 12 amino acids. V was shortened by 5 bases and J by 4 bases, with 8 bases between the two germline ends. CDR3 residues: CASSQVPETQYF. The CDR3 nucleotides are TGTGCCAGTAGTCAGGTCCCAGAGACCCAGTACTTC.

This rearrangement joins TRBV2 to TRBJ1-6; 8 bases line up with TRBD1. Germline V lookup: CDR1 SNHLY, CDR2 FYNNEI. The V and J ends lost 2 bases and 9 bases, in that order; junction bases with no gene match: 9. CDR3 length: 16 amino acids. The CDR3 spells CASSESPTGAGSPLHF. The CDR3 DNA follows: TGTGCCAGCAGTGAATCCCCGACAGGGGCTGGTTCACCCCTCCACTTT.

This clone was counted a single time. The V call is TRBV5-5, the J call TRBJ2-7; perhaps TRBD1 as D (6 bases). CDR1 and CDR2 (germline): SGHKS, YYEKEE (reference sequence). The CDR3 runs 14 residues. Deletions cut 4 bases from V and 3 bases from J, with 14 bases between. CDR3 bases: TGTGCCAGCAGCACCCTGGGGGCAGGCTACGAGCAGTACTTC. This codes for CASSTLGAGYEQYF.

This clone showed up just a few times. This sequence joins TRBV6-1 and TRBJ1-4; TRBD1 is a possible D gene (5 bases). There are 15 residues in the CDR3. Germline CDR1 and CDR2: MNHNS and SASEGT. Trimming pared 3 bases from V and 4 bases from J, leaving 12 bases between. The CDR3 region has the DNA TGTGCCAGCAGTGATCCCAGGGTGGGTAATGAAAAACTGTTTTTT. Residues: CASSDPRVGNEKLFF.